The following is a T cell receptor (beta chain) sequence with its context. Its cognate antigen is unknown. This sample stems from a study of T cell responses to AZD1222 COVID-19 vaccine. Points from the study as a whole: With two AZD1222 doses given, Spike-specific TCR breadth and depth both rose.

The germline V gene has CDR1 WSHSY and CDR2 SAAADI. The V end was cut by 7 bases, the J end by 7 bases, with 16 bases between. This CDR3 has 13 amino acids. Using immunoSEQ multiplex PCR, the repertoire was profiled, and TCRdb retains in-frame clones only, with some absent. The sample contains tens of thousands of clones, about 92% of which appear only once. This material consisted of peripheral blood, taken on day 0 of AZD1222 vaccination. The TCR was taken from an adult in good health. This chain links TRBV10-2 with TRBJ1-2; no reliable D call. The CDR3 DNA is TGCGCCAGCATGCCGGACGGAATAGGTGGCTACACCTTC. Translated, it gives CASMPDGIGGYTF.